The rows below give T cell receptor beta chains drawn from one sample of a study of response to subunit inactivated influenza vaccine. TCRdb ran MiXCR on the RT-PCR reads and lists one entry per CDR3 protein. The sample shows about 520,000 distinct CDR3 sequences, roughly 7.9% of them seen only once. Here the sequenced sample was PBMCs from blood, taken roughly 24 months after vaccination. These receptors all stem from a man between 50 and 69 years old who received an inactivated influenza vaccine. Both conserved end residues are part of each CDR3. Each record gives: D gene, J gene, V gene, CDR3 protein. A D gene is named only where the DNA matches it firmly.

d_gene: TRBD1
j_gene: TRBJ1-4
v_gene: TRBV18
CDR3aa: CASSPPQGAYEKLFF

d_gene: TRBD2
j_gene: TRBJ2-2
v_gene: TRBV29-1
CDR3aa: CSVGLAGNTGELFF

d_gene: TRBD1
j_gene: TRBJ2-1
v_gene: TRBV29-1
CDR3aa: CSTGDSTNEQFF

d_gene: .
j_gene: TRBJ1-5
v_gene: TRBV7-2
CDR3aa: CASSLRGRGQPQHF

d_gene: .
j_gene: TRBJ1-2
v_gene: TRBV29-1
CDR3aa: CSVVGGGGYTF

d_gene: TRBD2
j_gene: TRBJ2-3
v_gene: TRBV13
CDR3aa: CASSYVWTSGSTGADTQYF

d_gene: TRBD2
j_gene: TRBJ2-1
v_gene: TRBV29-1
CDR3aa: CSVEDRAGGLYNEQFF

d_gene: .
j_gene: TRBJ2-7
v_gene: TRBV6-1
CDR3aa: CASSAEYGVSYEQYF

d_gene: TRBD2
j_gene: TRBJ2-3
v_gene: TRBV6-2/TRBV6-3
CDR3aa: CASSYPSGTSGGTGSTDTQYF

d_gene: .
j_gene: TRBJ1-5
v_gene: TRBV7-2
CDR3aa: CASSLVIGGLNQPQHF